This T cell receptor (beta chain) stems from a study of CD8 T cells in Susac syndrome. Regarding the study as a whole: Clonal expansion of Susac CD8+ cells peaked in TEMRA cells, and it also peaked in active patients. In total CD8+ repertoires, more than 15 Susac-specific public clones were found, and about 5 in CD8+ TEMRA repertoires.

Random hexamers primed reverse transcription of roughly 0.5 to 1 ug RNA. TCRdb fed the immunoSEQ multiplex PCR reads into MiXCR, producing one record per CDR3 protein. The data show tens of thousands of distinct CDR3 sequences, just under 95% seen once. After removal of 2 bases from V and 8 bases from J, the junction contained 5 bases not matched to a gene. Germline V lookup: CDR1 SGHDT, CDR2 YYEEEE. The CDR3 spans 16 residues. About this clonotype itself: What it recognizes is unknown.

This chain links TRBV5-6 with TRBJ2-1; 15 positions match TRBD2. This TCR was recovered from a human donor with Susac syndrome. Material for sequencing was CD8+ T cells from PBMCs. The CDR3 DNA follows: TGTGCCAGCAGCTTCGGACTAGCGGGAGGGCCGGATGAGCAGTTCTTC. Its translation: CASSFGLAGGPDEQFF.